What follows are 24 T cell receptor beta chains derived from one specimen sequenced in a study of blood T cell repertoires in COVID-19. Generated by immunoSEQ multiplex PCR, the TCRdb table keeps only in-frame clones and is missing some. The sample holds 350,000 to 450,000 clones; 85% to 90% are singletons and the top ten take approximately 1.5%. Sequenced input: PBMCs or T cells enriched from blood (not recorded which). Receptors originate from a woman in her twenties or thirties who had recovered from COVID-19.

The V call is TRBV27, the J call TRBJ2-5, with TRBD1 as a possible D gene (6 bases). This CDR3 spans 15 amino acids. Germline CDR1 and CDR2: MNHEY and SMNVEV (reference sequence). The ends were cut back, 0 bases at V and 7 bases at J, with 15 bases in the middle. The CDR3 sequence: CASSLSGYRVATQYF. The DNA for the CDR3 is TGTGCCAGCAGTTTATCGGGGTACAGGGTTGCGACCCAGTACTTC.

This chain joins TRBV23-1 and TRBJ2-5; the match to TRBD1 covers 7 bases. TRBV23-1 is assigned to the ORF class and has an uncertain function. The CDR3 covers 16 residues. J lost 5 bases, V lost 0 bases, and 9 bases had no gene match. This CDR3 is CASSQSRADREETQYF. The CDR3, as DNA: TGCGCCAGCAGTCAATCTCGGGCTGACAGGGAGGAGACCCAGTACTTC.

The chain employs TRBV3-1 (or the pseudogene TRBV3-2) and TRBJ1-3, with D hard to call. The CDR3 runs 15 residues. Trimming cost V 4 bases and J 0 bases, with 10 bases left between them. Looked up from germline, CDR1 is LGHDT and CDR2 is YNNKEL (reference sequence). DNA of the CDR3: TGTGCCAGCAGCCGCGGTCTGAGCTCTGGAAACACCATATATTTT. It specifies CASSRGLSSGNTIYF.

This chain links TRBV4-3 with TRBJ2-1; 14 bases line up with TRBD2. The CDR3 totals 16 residues. Trimming cost V 0 bases and J 8 bases; bases outside gene matches: 3. Looked up from germline, CDR1 is LGHNA and CDR2 is YSLEER. The CDR3 here is CASSQEGLAGVDEQFF. CDR3 DNA: TGCGCCAGCAGCCAAGAGGGACTAGCGGGGGTAGATGAGCAGTTCTTC.

The rearrangement links TRBV6-2 or TRBV6-3 to TRBJ1-2; 8 bases align to TRBD1. Per the germline V gene, CDR1 is MNHEY and CDR2 is SVGEGT. CDR3 length: 17 residues. Trimming took 6 bases from V and 4 from J; bases not matched to a gene: 16. CDR3 sequence (DNA): TGTGCCAGCAGCACAACTCTTTTAGGACAGGGTGGCTATGGCTACACCTTC. Translated: CASSTTLLGQGGYGYTF.

The chain employs TRBV6-5 and TRBJ1-2; D is uncertain. The V gene lost 6 bases and the J gene lost 8 bases, with 22 bases spanning the gap. Per the germline V gene, CDR1 is MNHEY and CDR2 is SVGAGI. The CDR3 spans 15 residues. The CDR3 DNA follows: TGTGCCAGCAGAGTGAAGTGGAGGGAGAGTTTCGGCTACACCTTC. This codes for CASRVKWRESFGYTF.

The chain employs TRBV11-2 and TRBJ1-1; a weak D match, TRBD1 (5 bases). This CDR3 contains 15 residues. Per germline, CDR1 SGHAT and CDR2 FQNNGV. V was trimmed by 4 bases and J by 5 bases, leaving 17 bases between them. The CDR3 spells CASSYEAGIGTEAFF. In DNA form, the CDR3 reads TGTGCCAGCAGCTACGAAGCAGGGATTGGGACTGAAGCTTTCTTT.

V usage is TRBV29-1 and J usage is TRBJ1-1, with a possible D match to TRBD1 (6 bases). Trimming left V 0 bases short and J 1 base short, with 6 bases between. The CDR3 sequence is 13 residues long. Germline V gene sequence: CDR1 SQVTM, CDR2 ANQGSEA. In DNA form, the CDR3 reads TGCAGCGTTGAAGAAGGGGGGAACACTGAAGCTTTCTTT. Translating gives CSVEEGGNTEAFF.

The V and J genes are TRBV4-1 and TRBJ2-1, with 8 bases lining up with TRBD2. The CDR3 runs 17 residues. Germline CDR1 MGHRA, CDR2 YSYEKL. J lost 4 bases, V lost 1 base, and 9 bases had no gene match. The DNA of the CDR3 is TGCGCCAGCAGCCAAGTACGGGCGGGAGGAGAATACAATGAGCAGTTCTTC. As protein: CASSQVRAGGEYNEQFF.

DNA of the CDR3: TGTGCCAGCTCACCATTTCGGGGTCTCACTGAAGCTTTCTTT. Residues: CASSPFRGLTEAFF. This rearrangement joins TRBV18 to TRBJ1-1; D unclear. V was clipped by 2 bases and J by 4 bases, with 11 bases between them. CDR3 size: 14 residues. Germline loops: CDR1 KGHSH, CDR2 LQKENI. Using reference TRBV18 and TRBJ1-1 for the parts outside the CDR3, the full variable domain is NAGVMQNPRHLVRRRGQEARLRCSPMKGHSHVYWYRQLPEEGLKFMVYLQKENIIDESGMPKERFSAEFPKEGPSILRIQQVVRGDSAAYFCASSPFRGLTEAFFGQGTRLTVV.

The chain links TRBV18 to TRBJ1-3; D perhaps matches TRBD1 (6 bases). Germline loops: CDR1 KGHSH, CDR2 LQKENI. This CDR3 is 16 amino acids long. The V end was cut by 5 bases, the J end by 3 bases, with 17 bases between. DNA for the CDR3: TGTGCCAGCTCAGCGAACCGGGACATCTTTGGAAACACCATATATTTT. This gives the protein CASSANRDIFGNTIYF.

This CDR3 reads CASLPIRDSQYNSPLHF. In DNA, the CDR3 is TGTGCCAGCCTTCCGATCCGGGACAGTCAATATAATTCACCCCTCCACTTT. This chain joins TRBV19 and TRBJ1-6, with 7 bases that match TRBD1. After removal of 9 bases from V and 4 bases from J, the junction contained 15 bases not matched to a gene. The CDR3 is 17 residues long. The germline V gene encodes CDR1 LNHDA and CDR2 SQIVND (reference sequence).

The gene calls are TRBV10-3 and TRBJ2-2, with 8 positions matching TRBD1. The CDR3 is made up of 15 amino acids. The V gene end was trimmed by 2 bases and the J gene end by 2 bases; junction bases not matched to a gene: 1. In germline, CDR1 is ENHRY, CDR2 SYGVKD. The CDR3: CAISEGQGNTGELFF. The CDR3 coding sequence is TGTGCCATCAGTGAGGGACAGGGTAACACCGGGGAGCTGTTTTTT.

This chain uses TRBV6-5 with TRBJ1-1; no definite D call. This CDR3 is 15 amino acids long. The germline CDR1 and CDR2 sequences are MNHEY and SVGAGI. V was pared by 10 bases and J by 0 bases, with 18 bases between. The CDR3 bases are TGTGCCACCTGGGTAGTGAGGTCTTTGAACACTGAAGCTTTCTTT. Amino acids: CATWVVRSLNTEAFF.

The rearrangement uses TRBV7-2 and TRBJ2-1, with 8 nucleotides matching TRBD2. The CDR3 is 15 amino acids. The germline V gene has CDR1 SGHTA and CDR2 FQGNSA. The J segment lost 9 bases and the V segment lost 4 bases, leaving 11 bases of the junction unmatched. The DNA of the CDR3 is TGTGCCAGCAGCTCCCCAGCAACTAGCGGTGCTGAGCAGTTCTTC. Its translation is CASSSPATSGAEQFF.

The rearrangement joins TRBV19 to TRBJ1-1; 7 nucleotides match TRBD1. The CDR3 consists of 16 residues. J lost 0 bases, V lost 4 bases, and 8 bases had no gene match. Germline loops: CDR1 LNHDA, CDR2 SQIVND (reference sequence). CDR3 sequence: CASSRGTATMNTEAFF. The DNA of the CDR3 is TGTGCCAGTAGTAGGGGGACAGCCACCATGAACACTGAAGCTTTCTTT.

The V gene is TRBV7-3, the J gene TRBJ2-1; TRBD2 aligns across 10 bases. V lost 2 bases and J lost 2; bases outside the gene matches: 6. The CDR3 has 17 residues. Germline V CDR1 and CDR2: SGHTA, FQGTGA. The CDR3 sequence is CASSLPLAGVTYNEQFF. Written as DNA, the CDR3 is TGTGCCAGCAGCTTACCCCTAGCGGGAGTGACCTACAATGAGCAGTTCTTC. Looking up the rest from reference TRBV7-3 and TRBJ2-1 gives the full variable domain: GAGVSQTPSNKVTEKGKYVELRCDPISGHTALYWYRQSLGQGPEFLIYFQGTGAADDSGLPNDRFFAVRPEGSVSTLKIQRTERGDSAVYLCASSLPLAGVTYNEQFFGPGTRLTVL.

The chain is built from TRBV9 and TRBJ1-2; tentatively, D is TRBD1 (5 bases). In germline, CDR1 is SGDLS, CDR2 YYNGEE. This CDR3 contains 15 residues. V gave up 3 bases and J gave up 4 bases, with 16 bases separating them. CDR3 sequence reads: CASSAELTGFYGYTF. CDR3 nucleotides: TGTGCCAGCAGCGCAGAACTAACAGGATTCTATGGCTACACCTTC.

This chain joins TRBV30 and TRBJ2-7; D uncertain. This CDR3 has 12 residues. Trimming pared 0 bases from V and 2 bases from J, leaving 5 bases between. CDR1 and CDR2 (germline): GTSNPN, SVGIG (reference sequence). The CDR3 nucleotides are TGTGCCTGGAGTGTACTAACCTACGAGCAGTACTTC. It yields the protein CAWSVLTYEQYF. The entire variable domain, with the rest obtained from reference TRBV30 and TRBJ2-7, is as follows: SQTIHQWPATLVQPVGSPLSLECTVEGTSNPNLYWYRQAAGRGLQLLFYSVGIGQISSEVPQNLSASRPQDRQFILSSKKLLLSDSGFYLCAWSVLTYEQYFGPGTRLTVT.

V is TRBV5-4 and J is TRBJ2-1, with 12 bases identical to TRBD2. Germline CDR1 is SGHNT and CDR2 is YYREEE (reference sequence). V lost 6 bases, J lost 7 bases, and 17 bases stayed unmatched. The CDR3 covers 18 residues. CDR3 coding DNA: TGTGCCAGCACCCCTACTAGCGGGAGGCCCCCTTCTGGGAATGAGCAGTTCTTC. It specifies CASTPTSGRPPSGNEQFF.

The chain carries TRBV15 and TRBJ2-2, with a tentative D call TRBD1 (5 bases). Trimming removed 3 bases from V and 3 bases from J, with 26 bases in between. Germline lookup yields CDR1 LNHNV and CDR2 YYDKDF (reference sequence). This CDR3 region has 20 residues. The DNA for the CDR3 is TGTGCCACCAGCAGGAGGCACGGGCAGGGCGTAGGAATCGACACCGGGGAGCTGTTTTTT. Translating gives CATSRRHGQGVGIDTGELFF.

This chain links TRBV5-1 with TRBJ1-2; D is ambiguous. CDR3 length: 13 residues. Germline V gives CDR1 SGHRS, CDR2 YFSETQ. Deletions cut 2 bases from V and 2 bases from J, with 7 bases between. As DNA, the CDR3 is TGCGCCAGCAGCTTACAGAGAAACTATGGCTACACCTTC. It yields the protein CASSLQRNYGYTF.

This chain uses TRBV27 with TRBJ2-1, with a possible D match to TRBD2 (5 bases). The CDR3 has 11 residues. Looked up from germline, CDR1 is MNHEY and CDR2 is SMNVEV (reference sequence). V lost 5 bases to trimming and J lost 14 bases, with 13 bases between them. CDR3 sequence: CASSRGREEFF. CDR3 nucleotide sequence: TGTGCCAGCAGTCGCGGGCGTGAAGAGTTCTTC.

This clone has a handful of counts. The chain couples TRBV27 to TRBJ1-1, with a possible D match to TRBD1 (5 bases). Trimming removed 10 bases at V and 7 bases at J, with 19 bases between. CDR3 length: 13 residues. Germline V gene lookup returns CDR1 MNHEY and CDR2 SMNVEV (reference sequence). The CDR3 loop is CATPPGVHLEAFF. The CDR3 DNA reads TGTGCCACCCCGCCGGGGGTCCACCTTGAAGCTTTCTTT.